This T cell receptor (beta chain) was sequenced during a study of cytomegalovirus exposure and HLA in healthy donors. Overall study findings and caveats: Rare TCR sequences dominated, though some public TCRs recurred in many donors.

CDR3 length equals 15 residues. V dropped 2 bases and J dropped 7; count of bases not matched to a gene: 6. The V gene's germline CDR1 is SGHKS and CDR2 YYEKEE (reference sequence). The donors belonged to the roughly 110-subject validation cohort, separate from the roughly 700-subject first cohort. Profiled with immunoSEQ multiplex PCR; TCRdb holds only in-frame clones, not every one. The sample carries some 340,000 clones, about nine tenths recorded once. Of note for this clone: What it binds is unknown.

The clonotype was recovered from a woman in her twenties or thirties in good health and CMV-seropositive. The sample was PBMCs. The gene calls are TRBV5-5 and TRBJ2-1; 10 positions agree with TRBD1. The CDR3 here is CASSFWDRGGNEQFF. Here the CDR3 DNA reads TGTGCCAGCAGCTTTTGGGACAGGGGAGGGAATGAGCAGTTCTTC.